A selection of T cell receptor beta chains follows, all from one sample in a study of monozygotic twins with cystic fibrosis. The protocol was immunoSEQ multiplex PCR, while the TCRdb copy is restricted to in-frame clones and leaves out a portion. The sample has approximately 28,000 clones, approximately 80% seen once. Sequenced sample: blood. Receptors were obtained from a girl aged 2 to 10 with cystic fibrosis. The CDR3 runs from the conserved cysteine through the conserved F or W. D genes are given only for firm matches. Part of the rows lack a size; the others show once, few, many or a class for expanded clones.

clone size,V gene,J gene,D gene,CDR3 protein,CDR3 DNA
-,TRBV6-1,TRBJ2-7,-,CASSAPRTALRPYEQYF,TGTGCCAGCAGTGCCCCTCGGACGGCTCTCCGCCCCTACGAGCAGTACTTC
-,TRBV7-9,TRBJ1-1,-,CASSLDYQGKAFF,TGTGCCAGCAGCTTAGACTATCAGGGGAAAGCTTTCTTT
-,TRBV9,TRBJ1-2,TRBD1,CASSARQGAFYGYTF,TGTGCCAGCAGCGCAAGACAGGGGGCTTTCTATGGCTACACCTTC
-,TRBV7-9,TRBJ2-7,-,CASSLEAEQYF,TGTGCCAGCAGCTTGGAGGCCGAGCAGTACTTC
-,TRBV7-8,TRBJ2-7,TRBD2,CASSGGLNTKYEQYF,TGTGCCAGCAGCGGGGGACTAAACACCAAGTACGAGCAGTACTTC
-,TRBV19,TRBJ1-5,-,CASSITATNQPQHF,TGTGCCAGTAGTATCACCGCTACCAATCAGCCCCAGCATTTT
-,TRBV28,TRBJ1-6,-,CASTKESRSPLHF,TGTGCCAGCACCAAAGAATCCCGCTCACCCCTCCACTTT
-,TRBV9,TRBJ1-3,-,CASSTSGNTIYF,TGTGCCAGCAGCACGTCTGGAAACACCATATATTTT
-,TRBV9,TRBJ2-7,TRBD1,CASSAGTGVYEQYF,TGTGCCAGCAGCGCAGGGACAGGGGTCTACGAGCAGTACTTC
-,TRBV14,TRBJ1-2,-,CASSQETGKGGYTF,TGTGCCAGCAGCCAAGAGACCGGGAAGGGTGGCTACACCTTC
-,TRBV18,TRBJ2-3,-,CASSPAGRDRPYTQYF,TGTGCCAGCTCACCAGCAGGCCGCGACAGGCCCTATACGCAGTATTTT
-,TRBV27,TRBJ1-3,-,CASSPWRGAAGNTIYF,TGTGCCAGCAGTCCCTGGAGGGGGGCGGCTGGAAACACCATATATTTT
few,TRBV6-1,TRBJ2-7,-,CASSEAAPLGLVAGNGYEQYF,TGTGCCAGCAGTGAAGCCGCACCCTTGGGACTGGTGGCAGGGAACGGCTACGAGCAGTACTTC
-,TRBV19,TRBJ1-1,TRBD1,CASETQGAPTEAFF,TGTGCCAGTGAGACCCAGGGGGCCCCCACTGAAGCTTTCTTT
-,TRBV7-9,TRBJ2-1,TRBD1,CASSLARTGVNEQFF,TGTGCCAGCAGCTTAGCCAGGACAGGGGTCAATGAGCAGTTCTTC
-,TRBV6-5,TRBJ1-5,-,CASSRKGRQPQHF,TGTGCCAGCAGCCGCAAGGGCCGGCAGCCCCAGCATTTT
-,TRBV9,TRBJ2-1,-,CASSDPGSFVFNEQFF,TGTGCCAGCAGTGACCCGGGAAGCTTCGTCTTCAATGAGCAGTTCTTC
-,TRBV6-1,TRBJ1-2,-,CASSRGMDYGYTF,TGTGCCAGCAGCCGGGGTATGGACTATGGCTACACCTTC
-,TRBV27,TRBJ2-7,TRBD2,CASSLSSRTSFGGEQYF,TGTGCCAGCAGTTTATCCTCCCGGACTAGCTTTGGGGGCGAGCAGTACTTC
-,TRBV4-2,TRBJ2-7,TRBD1,CASSPVGQGSYEQYF,TGTGCCAGCAGCCCCGTAGGACAGGGCTCCTACGAGCAGTACTTC
-,TRBV29-1,TRBJ2-3,-,CSVEGDLSTDTQYF,TGCAGCGTTGAAGGGGACCTTAGCACAGATACGCAGTATTTT
-,TRBV7-9,TRBJ2-2,-,CASSLVSRVLLGTGELFF,TGTGCCAGCAGCTTAGTCTCTCGGGTTCTGTTGGGCACCGGGGAGCTGTTTTTT
few,TRBV9,TRBJ1-3,-,CASSFGVGNTIYF,TGTGCCAGCAGCTTCGGGGTGGGAAACACCATATATTTT
-,TRBV2,TRBJ2-2,TRBD1,CASRGQANTGELFF,TGTGCCAGCAGAGGACAGGCGAACACCGGGGAGCTGTTTTTT
-,TRBV10-3,TRBJ1-1,-,CAISESKGGNTEAFF,TGTGCCATCAGTGAGTCGAAAGGTGGGAACACTGAAGCTTTCTTT
-,TRBV18,TRBJ1-4,-,CASSPTPNEKLFF,TGTGCCAGCTCACCAACCCCTAATGAAAAACTGTTTTTT
-,TRBV4-2,TRBJ1-1,-,CASSQARGHTNTEAFF,TGTGCCAGCAGCCAAGCTAGGGGACACACAAACACTGAAGCTTTCTTT
-,TRBV29-1,TRBJ2-1,-,CSLTRSQRPYNEQFF,TGCAGCCTTACAAGGAGCCAACGCCCCTACAATGAGCAGTTCTTC
-,TRBV7-2,TRBJ2-1,-,CASSSSKTRVSYNEQFF,TGTGCCAGCAGCTCCTCTAAGACTCGAGTCTCCTACAATGAGCAGTTCTTC
-,TRBV2,TRBJ1-1,-,CASSPQGRWTEAFF,TGTGCCAGCAGTCCCCAGGGAAGGTGGACTGAAGCTTTCTTT
-,TRBV11-1,TRBJ2-7,-,CASSLYFSGLYEQYF,TGTGCCAGCAGCTTATACTTTAGCGGACTCTACGAGCAGTACTTC